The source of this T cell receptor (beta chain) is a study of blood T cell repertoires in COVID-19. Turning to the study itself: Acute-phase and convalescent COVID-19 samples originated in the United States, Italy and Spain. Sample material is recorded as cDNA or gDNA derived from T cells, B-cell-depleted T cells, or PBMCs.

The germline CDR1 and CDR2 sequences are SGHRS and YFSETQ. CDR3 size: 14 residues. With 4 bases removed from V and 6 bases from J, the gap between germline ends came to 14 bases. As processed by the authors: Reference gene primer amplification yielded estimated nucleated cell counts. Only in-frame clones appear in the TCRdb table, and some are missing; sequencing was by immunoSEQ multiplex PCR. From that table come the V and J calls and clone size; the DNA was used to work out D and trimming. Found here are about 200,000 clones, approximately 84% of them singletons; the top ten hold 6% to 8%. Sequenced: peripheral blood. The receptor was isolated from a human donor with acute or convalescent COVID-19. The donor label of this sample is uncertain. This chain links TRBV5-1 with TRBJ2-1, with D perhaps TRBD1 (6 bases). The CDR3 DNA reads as TGCGCCAGCAGCGTTCAGGGGTTGAGCAATGAGCAGTTCTTC. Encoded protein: CASSVQGLSNEQFF.